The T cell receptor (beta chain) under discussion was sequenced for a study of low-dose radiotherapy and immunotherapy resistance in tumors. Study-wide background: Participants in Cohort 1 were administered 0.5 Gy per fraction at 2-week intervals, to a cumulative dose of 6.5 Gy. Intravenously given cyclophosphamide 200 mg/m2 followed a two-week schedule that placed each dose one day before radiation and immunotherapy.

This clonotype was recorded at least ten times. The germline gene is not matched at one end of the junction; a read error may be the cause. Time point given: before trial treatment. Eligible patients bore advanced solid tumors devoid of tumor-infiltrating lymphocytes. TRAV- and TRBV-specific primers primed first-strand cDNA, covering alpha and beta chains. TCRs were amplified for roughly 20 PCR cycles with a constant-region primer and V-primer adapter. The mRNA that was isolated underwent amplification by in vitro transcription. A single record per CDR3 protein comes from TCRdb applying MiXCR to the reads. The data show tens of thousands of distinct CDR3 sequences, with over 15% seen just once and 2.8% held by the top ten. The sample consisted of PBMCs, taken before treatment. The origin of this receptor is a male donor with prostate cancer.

Here the CDR3 reads CASSSTTGRYYEQYF. The CDR3 DNA reads TGTGCCAGCAGCTCTACAACAGGGCGCTACTACGAGCAGTACTTC. The chain recombines TRBV5-1 with TRBJ2-7; D may be TRBD1 (6 bases). The CDR3 consists of 15 residues. Germline V CDR1 and CDR2: SGHRS, YFSETQ.